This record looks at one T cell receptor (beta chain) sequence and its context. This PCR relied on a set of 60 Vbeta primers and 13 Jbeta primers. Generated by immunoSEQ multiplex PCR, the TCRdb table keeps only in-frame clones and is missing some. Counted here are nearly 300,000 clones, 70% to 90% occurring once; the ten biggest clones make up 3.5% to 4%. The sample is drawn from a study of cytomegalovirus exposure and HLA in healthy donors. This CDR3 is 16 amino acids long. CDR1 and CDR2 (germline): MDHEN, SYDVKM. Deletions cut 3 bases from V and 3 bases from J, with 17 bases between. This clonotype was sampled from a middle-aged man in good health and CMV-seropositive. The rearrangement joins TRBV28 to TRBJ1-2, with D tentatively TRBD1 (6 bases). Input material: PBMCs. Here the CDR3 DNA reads TGTGCCAGCAGTTTGGGGGGGCAGGGATCATACTATGGCTACACCTTC. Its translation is CASSLGGQGSYYGYTF.